The TCR beta chain under discussion was sequenced for a study of T-cell memory formation after mild COVID-19. Study-wide results and limits: Whereas later expanders leaned CD4+, clones contracting day 15 to 85 showed a balanced CD4/CD8 makeup.

The TCR alpha and TCR beta cDNA libraries, bearing sample barcodes and UMIs, were generated by 5'RACE using constant-segment primers. TCRdb redid the calling of the 5' RACE reads with MiXCR, one entry per CDR3 protein. The sample shows roughly 200,000 distinct CDR3 sequences, roughly 10% of them seen only once. This clonotype was seen ten or more times. The target antigen is unknown. The CDR3 has 13 residues. Germline V CDR1 and CDR2: SEHNR, FQNEAQ (reference sequence). Trimming shortened V by 3 bases and J by 2 bases, and 8 bases separated the two germline ends. This sequence was found in a man aged 18 to 35 who had mild COVID-19 (a few samples of this study predate the infection). Cell type and time point are not known. The sequenced material came from PBMCs or a T cell subset sorted from them (not recorded which). The genes are TRBV7-9 and TRBJ2-7, with D uncertain. CDR3 nucleotides: TGTGCCAGCAGCTTCGAGGTTGCCTACGAGCAGTACTTC. Protein product: CASSFEVAYEQYF. The whole variable domain, filled in from reference TRBV7-9 and TRBJ2-7, reads DTGVSQNPRHKITKRGQNVTFRCDPISEHNRLYWYRQTLGQGPEFLTYFQNEAQLEKSRLLSDRFSAERPKGSFSTLEIQRTEQGDSAMYLCASSFEVAYEQYFGPGTRLTVT.